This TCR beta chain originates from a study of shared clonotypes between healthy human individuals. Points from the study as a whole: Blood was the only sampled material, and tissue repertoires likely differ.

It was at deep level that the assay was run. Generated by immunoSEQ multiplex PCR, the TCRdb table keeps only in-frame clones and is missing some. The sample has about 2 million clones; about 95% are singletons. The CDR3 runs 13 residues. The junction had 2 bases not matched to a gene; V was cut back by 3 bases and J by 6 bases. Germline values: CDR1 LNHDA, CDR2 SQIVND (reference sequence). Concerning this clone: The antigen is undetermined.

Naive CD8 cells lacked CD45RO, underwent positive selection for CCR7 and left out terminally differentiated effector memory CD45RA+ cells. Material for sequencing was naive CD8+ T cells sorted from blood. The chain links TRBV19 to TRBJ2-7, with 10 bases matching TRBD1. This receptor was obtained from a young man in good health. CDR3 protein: CASSMGTGAEQYF. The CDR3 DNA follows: TGTGCCAGTAGTATGGGGACAGGGGCCGAGCAGTACTTC.